These 26 T cell receptor beta chains came from one sample sequenced in a study of sequential checkpoint blockade in melanoma. Sample treatment: randomized to nivolumab then ipilimumab (arm A) or the reverse (arm B). Clones were sequenced by immunoSEQ multiplex PCR, and TCRdb holds only the in-frame ones, with some missing. The profile shows 9,500 to 15,000 clones, 82% of them singletons. The sequencing used CD8+ T cells sorted from blood (inferred from file names), collected from a patient given nivolumab and ipilimumab in sequence. The receptor set was obtained from a human donor with melanoma.

This chain uses TRBV11-2 with TRBJ1-2; D is undetermined. Germline V gene data show CDR1 as SGHAT and CDR2 as FQNNGV. This CDR3 comprises 11 residues. V lost 1 base to trimming and J lost 8 bases, with 5 bases between them. CDR3 DNA: TGTGCCAGCAGCTTAGCGGGAGGCTACACCTTC. Translation gives CASSLAGGYTF.

This clone came up once. The chain is built from TRBV10-1 and TRBJ1-4; 7 nucleotides match TRBD1. V was pared by 6 bases and J by 4 bases, with 5 bases of the junction left unmatched. Germline V lookup: CDR1 WNHNN, CDR2 SYGVQD (reference sequence). The CDR3 covers 14 residues. CDR3 in DNA: TGCGCCAGCAGAACAGGGGACGGTAATGAAAAACTGTTTTTT. It translates to CASRTGDGNEKLFF.

This clone was seen only a few times. Here the CDR3 DNA reads TGTGCCAGCAGGGGATGGGACAGGGCTAATTCACCCCTCCACTTT. It translates to CASRGWDRANSPLHF. The chain uses TRBV6-5 and TRBJ1-6; 9 bases map to TRBD1. This CDR3 comprises 15 residues. Unmatched junction bases numbered 6, after V lost 6 bases and J lost 6 bases. CDR1 MNHEY and CDR2 SVGAGI come from the germline V gene.

This chain uses TRBV27 with TRBJ2-3; 14 positions agree with TRBD2. From germline, CDR1 is MNHEY and CDR2 SMNVEV (reference sequence). The V segment lost 2 bases and the J segment 6 bases; nucleotides outside the gene matches: 4. This CDR3 comprises 16 residues. The CDR3 region is CASSLGLAGGMDTQYF. DNA of the CDR3: TGTGCCAGCAGTTTAGGACTAGCGGGGGGCATGGATACGCAGTATTTT.

The V gene is TRBV6-5, the J gene TRBJ1-4; D is unresolved. Germline V gene lookup returns CDR1 MNHEY and CDR2 SVGAGI. The CDR3 is 15 amino acids. V shed 2 bases and J shed 4 bases, with 11 bases lying between them. In DNA form, the CDR3 reads TGTGCCAGCAGTTACGCGGGAGGGCTTAATGAAAAACTGTTTTTT. Translation gives CASSYAGGLNEKLFF.

The V gene is TRBV29-1, the J gene TRBJ1-2, with D perhaps matching TRBD1 (5 bases). Germline V gene lookup returns CDR1 SQVTM and CDR2 ANQGSEA. V lost 4 bases, J lost 4 bases, and 13 bases lay in between. The CDR3 is 13 amino acids. The CDR3 protein is CSVVEGTSYGYTF. Written as DNA, the CDR3 is TGCAGCGTTGTGGAGGGGACGAGCTATGGCTACACCTTC. The full variable domain, with the rest looked up from reference TRBV29-1 and TRBJ1-2, is SAVISQKPSRDICQRGTSLTIQCQVDSQVTMMFWYRQQPGQSLTLIATANQGSEATYESGFVIDKFPISRPNLTFSTLTVSNMSPEDSSIYLCSVVEGTSYGYTFGSGTRLTVV.

This chain connects TRBV28 to TRBJ2-7, with D possibly matching TRBD1 (5 bases). The germline V and J ends were trimmed by 4 bases and 1 base, with 20 bases remaining between them. The germline V gene encodes CDR1 MDHEN and CDR2 SYDVKM. CDR3 length: 17 amino acids. In DNA form, the CDR3 reads TGTGCCAGCAGTTCACCCGTCACAACAGGTGCGTCCTACGAGCAGTACTTC. It yields the protein CASSSPVTTGASYEQYF.

V is TRBV7-9 and J is TRBJ2-5, with TRBD1 identical over 10 bases. The better agreement between TRBJ2-7 and the DNA end casts doubt on the J call. The CDR3 consists of 14 residues. Germline assignment: CDR1 SEHNR and CDR2 FQNEAQ (reference sequence). The CDR3 bases are TGTGCCAGCAGGCCTGGACAGGGGGTCCACGAGCAGTACTTC. Translated: CASRPGQGVHEQYF.

The genes are TRBV4-1 and TRBJ2-7; 10 bases match TRBD2. The length of the CDR3 is 16 residues. Per the germline V gene, CDR1 is MGHRA and CDR2 is YSYEKL. With V trimmed by 2 bases and J by 6 bases, 10 bases remained unmatched. The CDR3 DNA follows: TGCGCCAGCAGCCAACGCCTCCTAGCGGGAGAGGCCGAGCAGTACTTC. Its protein product is CASSQRLLAGEAEQYF.

The chain carries TRBV2 and TRBJ2-5, with 7 nucleotides matching TRBD1. The J call may be in error: the DNA end matches TRBJ2-7 better. The CDR3 has 18 residues. Looked up from germline, CDR1 is SNHLY and CDR2 is FYNNEI. The CDR3 spells CASGLLGTESFSSYEQYF. In DNA, the CDR3 is TGTGCCAGCGGACTTCTCGGGACAGAGAGTTTTAGCTCCTACGAGCAGTACTTC.

The rearrangement links TRBV7-9 to TRBJ2-7, with D perhaps matching TRBD1 (6 bases). The germline gives CDR1 SEHNR, CDR2 FQNEAQ (reference sequence). The length of the CDR3 is 14 residues. Trimming took off 2 bases at V and 6 bases at J, with 14 bases between the two ends. CDR3 coding DNA: TGTGCCAGCAGCTTACAGGGGCAGTGGGGCGAGCAGTACTTC. This sequence encodes CASSLQGQWGEQYF.

The chain uses TRBV5-1 and TRBJ2-7; the match to TRBD1 covers 8 bases. Germline CDR1 reads SGHRS; CDR2 reads YFSETQ. The CDR3 has 14 amino acids. V gave up 2 bases and J gave up 5 bases; unmatched junction bases: 6. CDR3 region: CASSFGQGGDEQYF. In nucleotides, the CDR3 is TGCGCCAGCAGCTTCGGACAGGGTGGGGACGAGCAGTACTTC.

This clone was detected only a few times. The chain couples TRBV7-9 to TRBJ1-5; D gene ambiguous. Trimming removed 7 bases from V and 4 bases from J, with 8 bases in between. Germline V gives CDR1 SEHNR, CDR2 FQNEAQ (reference sequence). The CDR3 is made up of 12 amino acids. In nucleotides, the CDR3 is TGTGCCAGCAATAGTCCTAATCAGCCCCAGCATTTT. Translated, it gives CASNSPNQPQHF. Using reference TRBV7-9 and TRBJ1-5 for the parts outside the CDR3, the full variable domain is DTGVSQNPRHKITKRGQNVTFRCDPISEHNRLYWYRQTLGQGPEFLTYFQNEAQLEKSRLLSDRFSAERPKGSFSTLEIQRTEQGDSAMYLCASNSPNQPQHFGDGTRLSIL.

The chain joins TRBV5-4 to TRBJ1-2; 7 bases align to TRBD1. CDR3 length equals 14 residues. V was pared by 5 bases and J by 3 bases, with 7 bases of the junction left unmatched. Germline assignment: CDR1 SGHNT and CDR2 YYREEE (reference sequence). CDR3 sequence (DNA): TGTGCCAGCAGGCTGACAGGGAAAGACTATGGCTACACCTTC. This codes for CASRLTGKDYGYTF.

The chain couples TRBV19 to TRBJ2-7, with 13 bases fitting TRBD2. Germline trimming cut 6 bases from V and 4 bases from J; bases unmatched to any gene: 15. Germline V CDR1 and CDR2: LNHDA, SQIVND (reference sequence). CDR3 length: 18 amino acids. The CDR3 here is CASSAGLAGVSVWYEQYF. DNA for the CDR3: TGTGCCAGTAGCGCCGGACTAGCGGGAGTTAGTGTCTGGTACGAGCAGTACTTC.

The rearrangement links TRBV19 to TRBJ2-5; D possibly corresponds to TRBD2 (6 bases). Between the trimmed V and J ends, which lost 8 bases and 3 bases, there was a span of 10 bases. The germline V gene has CDR1 LNHDA and CDR2 SQIVND (reference sequence). The CDR3 contains 12 residues. CDR3 sequence reads: CASSPGEETQYF. The DNA for the CDR3 is TGTGCCAGTTCACCGGGAGAAGAGACCCAGTACTTC.

The J gene is TRBJ2-7, the V gene TRBV27; D may be TRBD1 (5 bases). Looked up from germline, CDR1 is MNHEY and CDR2 is SMNVEV (reference sequence). V lost 5 bases and J lost 1, with 12 bases in between. The CDR3 sequence is 14 residues long. For the CDR3, the DNA is TGTGCCAGCAGTCCCTCCCCAGGGTCCTACGAGCAGTACTTC. It encodes CASSPSPGSYEQYF.

The rearrangement links TRBV10-3 to TRBJ1-2, with D maybe TRBD1 (5 bases). Germline CDR1 is ENHRY and CDR2 is SYGVKD. The CDR3 contains 15 residues. Trimming took 0 bases from V and 6 from J, leaving 14 bases between them. The CDR3 loop reads CAISESKGIWDGYTF. Written as DNA, the CDR3 is TGTGCCATCAGTGAGTCGAAGGGGATCTGGGATGGCTACACCTTC.

The CDR3 region has the DNA TGTGCCAGCAGCGTAGCTATCGGTGCCGACGAGCAGTACTTC. As protein: CASSVAIGADEQYF. V and J are TRBV9 and TRBJ2-7; D is undetermined. The CDR3 loop spans 14 amino acids. Germline V gene lookup returns CDR1 SGDLS and CDR2 YYNGEE. V lost 0 bases and J 5 bases, leaving 12 bases between the germline ends. The full variable domain, with the rest looked up from reference TRBV9 and TRBJ2-7, is DSGVTQTPKHLITATGQRVTLRCSPRSGDLSVYWYQQSLDQGLQFLIQYYNGEERAKGNILERFSAQQFPDLHSELNLSSLELGDSALYFCASSVAIGADEQYFGPGTRLTVT.

V gene TRBV27 combines with J gene TRBJ1-2, with D perhaps matching TRBD1 (5 bases). Germline CDR1 MNHEY, CDR2 SMNVEV (reference sequence). The CDR3 contains 13 residues. Deletions cut 0 bases from V and 7 bases from J, with 9 bases between. The CDR3 region is CASSLSTQGGYTF. The CDR3 DNA follows: TGTGCCAGCAGTTTATCGACTCAGGGTGGCTACACCTTC.

This clone was counted once. The CDR3, as DNA: TGTGCCAGCTTTAAAGGACATTCATCTGGGGCCAACGTCCTGACTTTC. Translating it yields CASFKGHSSGANVLTF. The chain has TRBV28 and TRBJ2-6, with D possibly matching TRBD1 (5 bases). Germline V gene data show CDR1 as MDHEN and CDR2 as SYDVKM. Between the trimmed V and J ends, which lost 8 bases and 1 base, there was a span of 15 bases. This CDR3 is built from 16 residues.

The J gene is TRBJ2-7, the V gene TRBV27, with 7 bases identical to TRBD1. CDR3 size: 13 residues. Per germline, CDR1 MNHEY and CDR2 SMNVEV (reference sequence). V trimming: 3 bases; J trimming: 3 bases; junction bases outside the gene matches: 2. Here the CDR3 reads CASSFAGGYEQYF. As DNA, the CDR3 is TGTGCCAGCAGTTTCGCAGGGGGCTACGAGCAGTACTTC.

The CDR3 DNA reads as TGTGCCAGCAGCTTTACAGGGGTTGAAGAGACCCAGTACTTC. It translates to CASSFTGVEETQYF. This chain connects TRBV7-6 to TRBJ2-5, with TRBD1 matching 7 bases. CDR3 size: 14 residues. V trimming: 3 bases; J trimming: 3 bases; junction bases outside the gene matches: 4. The germline V gene encodes CDR1 SGHVS and CDR2 FNYEAQ.

The chain links TRBV2 to TRBJ2-2, with D maybe TRBD1 (6 bases). The CDR3 loop spans 16 amino acids. Germline V gene data show CDR1 as SNHLY and CDR2 as FYNNEI. Trimming stripped 2 bases from V and 7 bases from J, with 17 bases between. CDR3 region: CASSERARGVIGELFF. The CDR3 bases are TGTGCCAGCAGTGAACGGGCCAGGGGAGTTATCGGGGAGCTGTTTTTT.

In its sample, this clone was seen once. This chain's CDR3 is CATSRDRMNTEAFF. For the CDR3, the DNA is TGTGCCACCAGCAGAGACAGAATGAACACTGAAGCTTTCTTT. The genes are TRBV15 and TRBJ1-1, with no clear D. The CDR3 has 14 amino acids. Trimming pared 0 bases from V and 0 bases from J, leaving 5 bases between. In germline, CDR1 is LNHNV, CDR2 YYDKDF (reference sequence).

The chain employs TRBV27 and TRBJ1-3, with a tentative D call TRBD1 (5 bases). The CDR3 consists of 14 residues. The germline V and J ends were trimmed by 3 bases and 2 bases, with 8 bases remaining between them. Germline-derived CDR1 and CDR2 are MNHEY and SMNVEV (reference sequence). The CDR3: CASSLSRAGNTIYF. In DNA, the CDR3 is TGTGCCAGCAGTTTGTCCAGGGCTGGAAACACCATATATTTT.